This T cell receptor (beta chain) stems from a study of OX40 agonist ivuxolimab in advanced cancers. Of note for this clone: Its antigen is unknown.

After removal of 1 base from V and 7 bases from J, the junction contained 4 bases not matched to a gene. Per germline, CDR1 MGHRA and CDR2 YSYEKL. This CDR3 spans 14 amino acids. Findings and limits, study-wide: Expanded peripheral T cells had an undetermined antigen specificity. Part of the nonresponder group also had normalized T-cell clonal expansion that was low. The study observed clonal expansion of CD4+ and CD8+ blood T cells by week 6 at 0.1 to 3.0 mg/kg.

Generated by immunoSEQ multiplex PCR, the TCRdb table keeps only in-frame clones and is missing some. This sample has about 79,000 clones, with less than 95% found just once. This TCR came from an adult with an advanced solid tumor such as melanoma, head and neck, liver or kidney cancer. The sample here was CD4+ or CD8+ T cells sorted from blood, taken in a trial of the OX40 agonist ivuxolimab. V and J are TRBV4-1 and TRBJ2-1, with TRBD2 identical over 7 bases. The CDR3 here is CASSQGTRGNEQFF. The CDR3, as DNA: TGCGCCAGCAGCCAAGGGACTAGAGGGAATGAGCAGTTCTTC.